The source of this T cell receptor (beta chain) is a study of T cells after yellow fever vaccination. For this clonotype: The antigen is unknown.

MiXCR was run by TCRdb on the 5' RACE reads, yielding one entry per CDR3 protein. The profile shows some 99,000 distinct CDR3 sequences, about 5.8% of them singletons. Study conclusions and caveats: Weaker overall was a secondary response that nonetheless peaked faster, on day 5 versus 15.

The CDR3 runs to 13 residues. Germline values: CDR1 SEHNR, CDR2 FQNEAQ (reference sequence). V was shortened by 5 bases and J by 11 bases, with 17 bases between the two germline ends. The sequence came from a young man who received the YFV17D yellow fever vaccine. V is TRBV7-9 and J is TRBJ2-3, with D unclear. The material sequenced was CD8+ T cells sorted from PBMCs, taken 10 days after the yellow fever booster vaccination. CDR3 region: CASSTILRTQQYF. The CDR3 DNA reads as TGTGCCAGCAGCACTATCTTAAGGACCCAGCAGTATTTT.